These T cell receptor beta chains were read from a single sample in a study of spatial heterogeneity in lung cancer. Each CDR3 protein is one row after TCRdb ran MiXCR on the 5' RACE reads. This table holds approximately 52,000 distinct CDR3 sequences, approximately 5% found once. Sequences were derived from PBMCs, sampled at surgery. The receptors were sampled from a male donor with early-stage non-small cell lung cancer. Both conserved end residues are part of each CDR3. Fields, in order: J gene, V gene, CDR3 protein.

j_call: TRBJ1-5; v_call: TRBV18; cdr3_aa: CASSPGGDQPQHF
j_call: TRBJ1-1; v_call: TRBV5-4; cdr3_aa: CASSLRAEAFF
j_call: TRBJ2-7; v_call: TRBV25-1; cdr3_aa: CASSRDSGYEQYF
j_call: TRBJ2-3; v_call: TRBV20-1; cdr3_aa: CSARGLADTQYF
j_call: TRBJ2-2; v_call: TRBV5-1; cdr3_aa: CASSYGNREGSGELFF
j_call: TRBJ1-2; v_call: TRBV19; cdr3_aa: CASSIRQTTNYGYTF
j_call: TRBJ2-5; v_call: TRBV7-9; cdr3_aa: CASSLGTTGTGDGETQYF
j_call: TRBJ2-5; v_call: TRBV20-1; cdr3_aa: CSARPPRGRTSNQETQYF
j_call: TRBJ2-6; v_call: TRBV10-3; cdr3_aa: CASQGSGANVLTF
j_call: TRBJ2-7; v_call: TRBV2; cdr3_aa: CASSELGQGRYEQYF
j_call: TRBJ2-3; v_call: TRBV20-1; cdr3_aa: CSARGSTDTQYF
j_call: TRBJ2-3; v_call: TRBV5-1; cdr3_aa: CASSLESGGTDTQYF
j_call: TRBJ2-7; v_call: TRBV5-1; cdr3_aa: CASSSQGTEQYF
j_call: TRBJ2-2; v_call: TRBV3-1; cdr3_aa: CASSRLAGEDTGELFF
j_call: TRBJ2-7; v_call: TRBV14; cdr3_aa: CASSRPTGTVYEQYF
j_call: TRBJ2-5; v_call: TRBV5-1; cdr3_aa: CASSPFGQQETQYF
j_call: TRBJ2-3; v_call: TRBV7-9; cdr3_aa: CATDWKEYTDTQYF
j_call: TRBJ2-2; v_call: TRBV3-1; cdr3_aa: CASSPTLGSTYTGELFF
j_call: TRBJ2-1; v_call: TRBV3-1; cdr3_aa: CASSPPGLARNEQFF